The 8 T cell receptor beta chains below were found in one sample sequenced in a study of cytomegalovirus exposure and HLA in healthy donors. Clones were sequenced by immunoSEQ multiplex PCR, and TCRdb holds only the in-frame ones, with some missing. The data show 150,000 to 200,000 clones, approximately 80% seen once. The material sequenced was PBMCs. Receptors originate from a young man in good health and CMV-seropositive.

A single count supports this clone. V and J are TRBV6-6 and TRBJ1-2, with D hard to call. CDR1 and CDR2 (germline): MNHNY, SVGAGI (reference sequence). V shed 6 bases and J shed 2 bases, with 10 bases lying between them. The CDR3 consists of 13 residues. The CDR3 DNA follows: TGTGCCAGCAGGTCGGCGGGAAACTATGGCTACACCTTC. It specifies CASRSAGNYGYTF.

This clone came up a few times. The CDR3 DNA is TGTGCCAGCAGCCGGGTGCGAGGTGCCTCCTACGAGCAGTACTTC. This sequence encodes CASSRVRGASYEQYF. The V and J genes are TRBV7-2 and TRBJ2-7, with no clear D. This CDR3 spans 15 amino acids. Trimming removed 5 bases from V and 0 bases from J, with 14 bases in between. Germline CDR1 is SGHTA and CDR2 is FQGNSA.

CDR3 bases: TGCACCAGCAGCCATCCTCCCGGGTGCAGAAAGGACTACACCTTC. Amino acids: CTSSHPPGCRKDYTF. V usage is TRBV1 and J usage is TRBJ1-2. TRBV1 is reported as a pseudogene. This CDR3 spans 15 amino acids.

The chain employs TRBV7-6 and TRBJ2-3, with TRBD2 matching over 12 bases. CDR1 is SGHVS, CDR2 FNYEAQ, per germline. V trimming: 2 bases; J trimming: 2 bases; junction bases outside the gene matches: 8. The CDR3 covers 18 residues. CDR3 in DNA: TGTGCCAGCAGCTTAAGTCCTAGCGGGGGGGGACTCACAGATACGCAGTATTTT. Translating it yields CASSLSPSGGGLTDTQYF.

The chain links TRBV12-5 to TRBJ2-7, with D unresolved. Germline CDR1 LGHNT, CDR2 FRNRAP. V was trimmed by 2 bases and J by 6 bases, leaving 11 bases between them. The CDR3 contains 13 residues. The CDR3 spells CASGLSLFSEQYF. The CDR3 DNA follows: TGTGCTAGTGGTTTGTCCCTCTTCAGCGAGCAGTACTTC. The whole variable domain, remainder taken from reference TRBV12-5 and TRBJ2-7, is DARVTQTPRHKVTEMGQEVTMRCQPILGHNTVFWYRQTMMQGLELLAYFRNRAPLDDSGMPKDRFSAEMPDATLATLKIQPSEPRDSAVYFCASGLSLFSEQYFGPGTRLTVT.

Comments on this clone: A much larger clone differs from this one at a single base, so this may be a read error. CDR3 sequence (DNA): TGTGCCACCAGCAGAGCGACAGGGGGCGCAGATACGCAGTATTTT. It translates to CATSRATGGADTQYF. The rearrangement links TRBV15 to TRBJ2-3, with 10 positions matching TRBD1. V shed 1 base, J shed 4 bases, and the junction held 2 bases outside the gene matches. The CDR3 spans 15 residues. The germline V gene encodes CDR1 LNHNV and CDR2 YYDKDF (reference sequence).

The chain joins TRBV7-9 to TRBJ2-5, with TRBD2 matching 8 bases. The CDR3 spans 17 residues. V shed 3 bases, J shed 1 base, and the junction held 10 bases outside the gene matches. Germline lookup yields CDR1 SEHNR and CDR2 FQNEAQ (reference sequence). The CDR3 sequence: CASSLGMGLGFQETQYF. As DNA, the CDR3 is TGTGCCAGCAGCTTGGGGATGGGACTAGGATTCCAAGAGACCCAGTACTTC.

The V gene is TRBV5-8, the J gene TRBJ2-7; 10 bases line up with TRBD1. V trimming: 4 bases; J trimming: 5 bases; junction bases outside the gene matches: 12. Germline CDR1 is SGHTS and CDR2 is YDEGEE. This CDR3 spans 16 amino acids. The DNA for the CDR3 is TGTGCCAGCAGCCAAGGGACAGGGGCGCCGTCCGACGAGCAGTACTTC. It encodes CASSQGTGAPSDEQYF.